Below, one TCR beta chain is given with its context. No cognate antigen has been identified for it. Qualities for individual bases were not recorded, and no much larger clone is one base off. CDR1 and CDR2, per the germline V gene (reference sequence), are PRHDT and FYEKMQ. Trimming takes 6 bases from V and 4 bases from J, and the germline ends sit 21 bases apart. Taken from cysteine to phenylalanine, the CDR3 has 16 residues. The read is trimmed to its CDR3 DNA, 48 bases read in frame from base 1. Receptors were amplified or captured by the immunoSEQ multiplex PCR assay. The multiplex PCR relied on a mix of 60 forward primers for TCR Vbeta segments and 13 reverse primers for TCR Jbeta segments. A multiplex PCR assay on genomic DNA amplified the CDR3 region of rearranged TCR beta genes. The Illumina HiSeq System was used to sequence the amplified TCR beta libraries as 87-base-pair reads. In the authors' own workflow: A later analysis tallied tens of millions of unique TCR beta chains across the approximately 670 repertoires, and approximately 12 million of those chains were shared by two or more donors. Raw reads were error-corrected and collapsed into unique sequences by a nearest-neighbor algorithm in which closely related sequences were merged to remove PCR and sequencing errors. V, D and J gene segments were assigned by aligning CDR3 sequences to IMGT reference sequences. Each retained sequence needed at least a six-nucleotide match to both a V gene segment and a J gene segment. Rearrangements were classified as productive when the CDR3 lacked stop codons and remained in frame with V and J, and all other rearrangements were classified as non-productive. CDR3 was defined by IMGT convention, running from the second conserved V-encoded cysteine to the conserved J-encoded phenylalanine. The earlier analysis of some 550 of the donors excluded any sequence lacking an unambiguous match to a single V gene segment. In an earlier analysis of some 590 of the donors, a V segment was called functional when productive rearrangements were above 56.7%, and segregating when the standard deviation between donors exceeded 5%. A statistical classification framework was built for diagnosing cytomegalovirus status from the catalog of TCR beta chain sequences. V and J gene assignment, in a later analysis, came from comparing TCR nucleotide sequences with IMGT/GENE-DB human TR gene sequences. The TCRdist pipeline was used in a later analysis to assign CDR3 sequences and most-parsimonious VDJ recombination scenarios. In a later analysis, each TCR beta chain was defined by its CDR3 amino acid sequence together with its V-gene family, and reads lacking a unique V-gene family were excluded. As a way to deal with suspected cross-contamination and a sequencing artifact, a later analysis dropped 450 to 600 nucleotide sequences that were highly shared and had low generation probability. In a later analysis, a clonal expansion index for each public chain was calculated from normalized within-repertoire ranks of inferred template counts. In a later analysis, generation probabilities were computed with a VDJ recombination model fitted to out-of-frame rearrangements, and the resulting probabilities were checked against IGoR. In a later analysis, hypergeometric tests were used to score TCR-TCR, TCR-HLA and TCR-CMV co-occurrence, with a repertoire-size bias correction applied to TCR pairs. A later analysis estimated false discovery rates by permuting HLA or CMV assignments 20 times. A later analysis grouped co-occurring TCRs with DBSCAN, adding TCRdist sequence similarity when clustering within HLA-allele-positive subsets. Co-occurrence clustering excluded repertoires with fewer than 30,000 or more than 120,000 public chains, plus five with anomalous nucleotide sharing. In its TCRdb copy, this immuneACCESS table keeps in-frame sequences only and misses some clones. Where compared with another copy, unresolved V genes explain less than half of these, and the others have no known cause. The DNA was the basis for D and trimming; V, J and clone size are from that table. The sample yields 150,000 to 200,000 clones; just under 80% were counted once. The top ten constitute under 7% of the sample.

The cohort comprised fewer than 750 healthy bone marrow donors. At the time of sampling, every cohort member was nominally healthy, though immune exposures that went unrecorded were likely present. The donor was CMV seropositive and was included in the group of around 300 seropositive cohort members. Each donor provided a peripheral blood sample, and peripheral blood mononuclear cells were used for TCR beta sequencing. The Qiagen DNeasy Blood Extraction Kit was used to extract genomic DNA from the blood cell samples. These data belong to a study of cytomegalovirus exposure and HLA in healthy donors (dated by TCRdb to between 2016 and 2019). About the study as a whole: According to an earlier analysis of 550 to 750 of the donors, some 170 million T cells yielded 90 million to 130 million unique TCR beta sequences and more than 250 Gb of sequence data. About 320 gigabases of sequencing data and approximately 85 million unique TCR sequences were included in an early release covering 550 to 800 HLA-typed donors. Of the roughly 400 genotyped donors, about 84% fell in the genetic ancestry cluster associated with self-reported Caucasian donors. The aim of the study was to test whether cataloging public T cell receptors could identify signatures of past pathogen exposure. The T cell repertoires of 670 or so subjects were profiled by immunosequencing and related to cytomegalovirus serostatus. In addition to the first cohort of around 670 subjects, a separate validation cohort of 130 or so different subjects was used. High-throughput TCR immunosequencing, statistical association of individual TCRs with disease status, and machine learning were combined to predict cytomegalovirus infection status. To study patterns of TCR occurrence, a later analysis re-analyzed previously published TCR beta repertoires from 550 to 800 donors and added high-resolution HLA genotyping. Rather than using new phenotypic data, the later analysis identified candidate immune exposures from TCR beta sequences and from how often those sequences occurred across donors. To decide whether each TCR beta V gene segment behaved as functional or pseudogenic, an earlier analysis of several hundred of the donors relied on high-throughput TCR beta sequencing. Donor age, sex, ethnicity and CMV serostatus were compiled alongside the repertoire data. In a later genetic analysis, genome-wide SNP genotypes for about three fifths of the 666 donors were used, and that subset was treated as a discovery cohort. All discovery cohort repertoires had been generated on a single sequencing platform. HLA typing covered class I and class II loci at four-digit resolution. Typing coverage varied by locus: about 620-630 donors for A, B, C, DRB1 and DQB1; more than 500 for DQA1; over 600 for DPA1; roughly 450 for DPB1. About five DR-DQ haplotypes were handled as single units for association and clustering, since linkage in the cohort was strong. Among 398 genotyped donors of the cohort, an average of around 240,000 unique TCR beta nucleotide sequences were sequenced per donor, roughly a sixth of them non-productive.

Broader findings and caveats from the paper: Because HLA typing was missing for some donors at each locus, association tests included only the typed subset. Correlated functional status among segregating V segments might be attributable to linkage disequilibrium, but an unknown experimental factor could not be ruled out. Assigning TCR associations to individual alleles was difficult when HLA alleles, especially DR and DQ, strongly co-occurred. According to a later analysis, most CMV-associated TCR beta chains appeared to be HLA-restricted, and the HLA associations seemed to be driven largely by CMV exposure. A cluster of highly shared sequence variants was judged likely to represent a technical artifact of the sequencing pipeline. Broadly in line with IMGT annotations, most TCR beta V segments showed up in productive rearrangements about 87% or about 30% of the time in an earlier analysis of several hundred of the donors. Because counts were too low, 15 or so rarely observed V segments, including chromosome 9 orphons, were excluded from the earlier analysis of some 540 of the donors. The presence/absence analyses assumed that sequencing depth was roughly uniform across donors, and that assumption may not be true. A later analysis associated about 17,000 TCR beta sequences with specific HLA alleles at a false discovery rate of 0.05. A later genetic analysis reported fewer N-insertions in productive TCRs among donors in an Asian-associated ancestry cluster than the approximately 700-donor mean. A later analysis found that HLA-associated TCR beta chains were more clonally expanded and had lower generation probabilities than equally common non-associated chains. The study gave a list of 150 to 200 TCR beta chains associated with cytomegalovirus. Most TCR sequences were seen in very few donors, while some public TCRs were found in many individuals. The authors suggested that the approach could potentially be generalized to other disease states and immunological phenotypes. In vitro tests confirmed that a few of the cytomegalovirus-associated TCR beta chains recognize cytomegalovirus antigens. A further reported finding was that TCR beta sequences accurately predicted the HLA-A and HLA-B alleles for most subjects in the first cohort. According to a later analysis, parvovirus B19, influenza, CMV and Epstein-Barr virus appeared linked to several top co-occurrence clusters. An association between a missense DCLRE1C variant and V-gene and J-gene trimming of TCR beta chains was found in a later genetic analysis and replicated in an independent cohort. The only immune exposure information available for the cohort was CMV serostatus. Cytomegalovirus status was reported to be diagnosed by the classifier with high specificity and sensitivity in both the original and validation cohorts. Only TCR beta chains were sequenced in this cohort, and the absence of alpha or paired-chain data limited detectable features. A later analysis found that TCR association rates varied across HLA loci, with DRB1 alleles showing the most associated TCRs and HLA-C alleles the fewest. Because the 87-base-pair reads could not distinguish some IMGT-functional V segments, including TRBV6-2 and TRBV6-3, those segments were excluded.

Specimen: PBMCs. The rearrangement combines TRBV13 with TRBJ1-2; no D gene call is confident. The TCR sequence derives from a woman aged 30 to 39 in good health and CMV-seropositive. The bases are TGTGCCAGCAGTTCCCCGAGAGTGCCATTCCCCTATGGCTACACCTTC. Its protein is CASSSPRVPFPYGYTF.